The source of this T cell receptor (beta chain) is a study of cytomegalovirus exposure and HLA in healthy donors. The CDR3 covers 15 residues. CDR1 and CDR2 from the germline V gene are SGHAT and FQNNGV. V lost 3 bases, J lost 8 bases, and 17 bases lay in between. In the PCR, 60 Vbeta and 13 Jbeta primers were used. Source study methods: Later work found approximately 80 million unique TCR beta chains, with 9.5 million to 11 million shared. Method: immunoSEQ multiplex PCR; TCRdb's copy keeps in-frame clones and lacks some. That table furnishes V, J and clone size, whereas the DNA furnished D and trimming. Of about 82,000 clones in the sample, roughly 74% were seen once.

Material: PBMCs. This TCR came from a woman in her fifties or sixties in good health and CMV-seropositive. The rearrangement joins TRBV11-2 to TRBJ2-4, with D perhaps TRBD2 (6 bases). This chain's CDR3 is CASSLDGAGKDIQYF. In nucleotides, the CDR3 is TGTGCCAGCAGCTTGGATGGTGCGGGAAAGGACATTCAGTACTTC.